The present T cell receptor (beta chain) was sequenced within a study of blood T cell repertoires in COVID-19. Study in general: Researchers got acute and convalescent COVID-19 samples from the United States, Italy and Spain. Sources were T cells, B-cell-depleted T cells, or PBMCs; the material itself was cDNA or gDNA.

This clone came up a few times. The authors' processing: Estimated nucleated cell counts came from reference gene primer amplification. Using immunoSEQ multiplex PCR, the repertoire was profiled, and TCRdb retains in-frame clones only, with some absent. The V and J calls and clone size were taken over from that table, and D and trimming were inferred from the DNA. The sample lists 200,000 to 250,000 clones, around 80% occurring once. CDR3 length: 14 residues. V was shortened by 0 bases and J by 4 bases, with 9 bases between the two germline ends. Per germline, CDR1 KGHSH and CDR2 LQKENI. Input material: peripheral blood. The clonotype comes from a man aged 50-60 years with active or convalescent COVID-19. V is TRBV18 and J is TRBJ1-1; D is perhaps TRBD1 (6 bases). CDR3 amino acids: CASSPPWDITEAFF. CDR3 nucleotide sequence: TGTGCCAGCTCACCACCGTGGGACATCACTGAAGCTTTCTTT.